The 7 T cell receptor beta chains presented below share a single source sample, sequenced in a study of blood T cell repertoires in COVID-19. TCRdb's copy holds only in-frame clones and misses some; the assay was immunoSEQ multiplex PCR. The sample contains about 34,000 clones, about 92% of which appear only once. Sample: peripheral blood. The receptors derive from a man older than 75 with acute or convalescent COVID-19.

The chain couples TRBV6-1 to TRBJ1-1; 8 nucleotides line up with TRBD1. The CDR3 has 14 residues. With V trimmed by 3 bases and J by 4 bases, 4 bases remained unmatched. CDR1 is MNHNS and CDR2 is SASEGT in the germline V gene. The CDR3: CASSDRGRGTEAFF. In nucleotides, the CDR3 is TGTGCCAGCAGTGACAGGGGGCGAGGCACTGAAGCTTTCTTT.

The CDR3 is CASSTRQGSEAGYTF. CDR3 nucleotides: TGTGCCAGCAGCACCCGACAGGGTAGCGAAGCTGGCTACACCTTC. The V and J genes are TRBV3-1 (or the pseudogene TRBV3-2) and TRBJ1-2, with 7 bases that match TRBD1. The CDR3 totals 15 residues. From germline, CDR1 is LGHDT and CDR2 YNNKEL (reference sequence). Trimming at V came to 5 bases and at J to 7 bases, leaving 13 bases not matched to a gene.

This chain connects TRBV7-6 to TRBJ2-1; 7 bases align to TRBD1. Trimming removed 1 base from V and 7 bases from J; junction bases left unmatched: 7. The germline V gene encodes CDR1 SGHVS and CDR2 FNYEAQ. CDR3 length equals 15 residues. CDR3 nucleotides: TGTGCCAGCAGCTTAGGACAGGGTTTCGTAAATGAGCAGTTCTTC. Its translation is CASSLGQGFVNEQFF.

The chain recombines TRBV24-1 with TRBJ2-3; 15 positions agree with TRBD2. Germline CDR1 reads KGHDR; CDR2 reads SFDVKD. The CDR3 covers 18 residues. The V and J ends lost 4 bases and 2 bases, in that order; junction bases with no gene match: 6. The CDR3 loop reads CATSDRGLAGGLTDTQYF. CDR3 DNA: TGTGCCACCAGTGACCGGGGACTAGCGGGGGGCCTCACAGATACGCAGTATTTT.

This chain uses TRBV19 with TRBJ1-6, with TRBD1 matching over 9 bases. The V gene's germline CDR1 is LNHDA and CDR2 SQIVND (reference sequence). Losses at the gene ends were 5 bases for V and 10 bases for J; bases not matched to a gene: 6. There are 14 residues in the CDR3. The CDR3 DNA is TGTGCCAGTAGTGCACAGGGGGCGAGCTCACCCCTCCACTTT. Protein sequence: CASSAQGASSPLHF.

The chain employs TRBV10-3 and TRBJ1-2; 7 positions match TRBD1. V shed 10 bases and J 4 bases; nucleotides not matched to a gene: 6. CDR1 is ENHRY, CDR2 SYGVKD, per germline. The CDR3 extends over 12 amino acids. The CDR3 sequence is CATRQGGYGYTF. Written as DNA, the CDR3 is TGTGCCACAAGACAGGGCGGCTATGGCTACACCTTC.

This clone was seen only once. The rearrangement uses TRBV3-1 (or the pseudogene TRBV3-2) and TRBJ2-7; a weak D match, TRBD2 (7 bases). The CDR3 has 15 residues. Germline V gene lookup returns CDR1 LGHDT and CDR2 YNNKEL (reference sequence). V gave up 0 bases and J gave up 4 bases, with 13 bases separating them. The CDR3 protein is CASSQEGGVLYEQYF. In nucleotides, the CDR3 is TGTGCCAGCAGCCAAGAAGGGGGGGTACTGTACGAGCAGTACTTC.